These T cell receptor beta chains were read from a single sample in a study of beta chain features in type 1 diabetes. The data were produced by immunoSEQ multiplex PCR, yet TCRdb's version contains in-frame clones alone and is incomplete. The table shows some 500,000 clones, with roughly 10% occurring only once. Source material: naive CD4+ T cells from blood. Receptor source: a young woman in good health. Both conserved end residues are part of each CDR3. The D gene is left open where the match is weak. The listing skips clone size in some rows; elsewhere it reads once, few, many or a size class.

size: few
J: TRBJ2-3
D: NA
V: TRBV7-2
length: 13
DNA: TGTGCCAGCAGCTCGAGGAACACAGATACGCAGTATTTT
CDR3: CASSSRNTDTQYF

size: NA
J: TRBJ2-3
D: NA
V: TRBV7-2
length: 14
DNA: TGTGCCAGCAGCCTCATACCCAGCACAGATACGCAGTATTTT
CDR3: CASSLIPSTDTQYF

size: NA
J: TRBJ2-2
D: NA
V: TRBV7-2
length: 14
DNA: TGTGCCAGCAGCCCCAGCCCGAACACCGGGGAGCTGTTTTTT
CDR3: CASSPSPNTGELFF

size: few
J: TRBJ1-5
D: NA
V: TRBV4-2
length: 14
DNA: TGTGCCAGCAGCCAAGATGGGGGCAATCAGCCCCAGCATTTT
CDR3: CASSQDGGNQPQHF

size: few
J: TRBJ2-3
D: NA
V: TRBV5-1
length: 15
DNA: TGCGCCAGCAGCTTGGGACCTCTGGGGGCAGATACGCAGTATTTT
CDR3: CASSLGPLGADTQYF

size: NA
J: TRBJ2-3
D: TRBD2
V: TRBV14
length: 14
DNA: TGTGCCAGCACCCTAGCGGGGGCCACAGATACGCAGTATTTT
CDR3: CASTLAGATDTQYF

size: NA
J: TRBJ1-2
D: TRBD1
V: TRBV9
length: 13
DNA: TGTGCCAGCAGCGAACAGGGGGTCTATGGCTACACCTTC
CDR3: CASSEQGVYGYTF

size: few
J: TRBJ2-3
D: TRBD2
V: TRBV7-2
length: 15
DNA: TGTGCCAGCAGCTTGACTAGCGTCCCGGTGGATACGCAGTATTTT
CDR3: CASSLTSVPVDTQYF

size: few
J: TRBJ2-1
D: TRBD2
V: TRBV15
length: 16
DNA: TGTGCCACCAGCACCGGCGGACTAGCGGGAGGAGATGAGCAGTTCTTC
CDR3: CATSTGGLAGGDEQFF

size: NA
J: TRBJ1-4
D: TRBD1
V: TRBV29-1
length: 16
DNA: TGCAGCGTCTCCGAAAAACAGGGGGCGATGCATGAAAAACTGTTTTTT
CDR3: CSVSEKQGAMHEKLFF

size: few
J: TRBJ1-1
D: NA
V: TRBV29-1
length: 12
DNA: TGCAGCGTCCAGGGGAGAGGGACTGAAGCTTTCTTT
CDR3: CSVQGRGTEAFF

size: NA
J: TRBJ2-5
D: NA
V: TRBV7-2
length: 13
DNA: TGTGCCAGCAGCTTGGGAGGAGGGGCGACCCAGTACTTC
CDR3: CASSLGGGATQYF

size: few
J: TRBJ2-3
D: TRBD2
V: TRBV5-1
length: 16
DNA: TGCGCCAGCAGCGCTCCGGGACTAGCTTTTACAGATACGCAGTATTTT
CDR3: CASSAPGLAFTDTQYF

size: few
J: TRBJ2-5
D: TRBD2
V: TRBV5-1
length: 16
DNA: TGCGCCAGCAGCTTGGCAGTAGCGGGAGTCGGGGAGACCCAGTACTTC
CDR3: CASSLAVAGVGETQYF

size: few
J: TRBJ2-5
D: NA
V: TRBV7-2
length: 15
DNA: TGTGCCAGCAGCTACGACCGAAGCCGCCAAGAGACCCAGTACTTC
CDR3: CASSYDRSRQETQYF

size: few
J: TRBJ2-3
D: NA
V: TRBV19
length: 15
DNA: TGTGCCAGTAGTACCCGAGCGCTTAGCACAGATACGCAGTATTTT
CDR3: CASSTRALSTDTQYF

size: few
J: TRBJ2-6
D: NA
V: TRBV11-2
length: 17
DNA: TGTGCCAGCAGCTTAGATGGGCGCGGCTCTGGGGCCAACGTCCTGACTTTC
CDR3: CASSLDGRGSGANVLTF

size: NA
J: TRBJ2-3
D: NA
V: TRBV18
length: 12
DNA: TGTGCCAGCTCACCAGGGGCAGATACGCAGTATTTT
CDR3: CASSPGADTQYF

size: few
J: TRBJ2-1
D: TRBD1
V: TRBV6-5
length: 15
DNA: TGTGCCAGCAGGCCCGACAGGGGGGTCTACAATGAGCAGTTCTTC
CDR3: CASRPDRGVYNEQFF

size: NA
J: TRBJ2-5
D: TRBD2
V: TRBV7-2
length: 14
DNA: TGTGCCAGCAGCGCGGGAGGGTTCCAAGAGACCCAGTACTTC
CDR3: CASSAGGFQETQYF

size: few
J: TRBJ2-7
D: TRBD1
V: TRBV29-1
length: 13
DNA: TGCAGCGTTGGTGAGGGGGCCTCCTACGAGCAGTACTTC
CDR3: CSVGEGASYEQYF

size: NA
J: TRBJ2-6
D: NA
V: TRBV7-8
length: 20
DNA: TGTGCCAGCAGCTTATTTAGCCTTATGGCCATGAGCTCTGGGGCCAACGTCCTGACTTTC
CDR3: CASSLFSLMAMSSGANVLTF